This TCR beta chain was captured by sequencing in a study of blood T cell repertoires in COVID-19. Across the study: The United States, Italy and Spain supplied acute and convalescent COVID-19 samples.

Cohorts were based on clinical histories the participants reported. The germline CDR1 and CDR2 sequences are MNHNY and SVGAGI (reference sequence). The J segment lost 0 bases and the V segment lost 6 bases, leaving 4 bases of the junction unmatched. The length of the CDR3 is 15 residues. This clone has only a few counts. The repertoire was sequenced with immunoSEQ multiplex PCR; TCRdb's copy has only in-frame clones and lacks some. The sample has over 250,000 clones; about 87% are singletons. The rearrangement links TRBV6-6 to TRBJ2-5, with 10 bases lining up with TRBD1. The TCR sequence derives from a woman aged 50 to 60 who had recovered from COVID-19. Sequenced input: PBMCs or T cells enriched from blood (not recorded which). The CDR3 loop is CASRATGGYQETQYF. In DNA, the CDR3 is TGTGCCAGCAGAGCGACAGGGGGCTACCAAGAGACCCAGTACTTC.